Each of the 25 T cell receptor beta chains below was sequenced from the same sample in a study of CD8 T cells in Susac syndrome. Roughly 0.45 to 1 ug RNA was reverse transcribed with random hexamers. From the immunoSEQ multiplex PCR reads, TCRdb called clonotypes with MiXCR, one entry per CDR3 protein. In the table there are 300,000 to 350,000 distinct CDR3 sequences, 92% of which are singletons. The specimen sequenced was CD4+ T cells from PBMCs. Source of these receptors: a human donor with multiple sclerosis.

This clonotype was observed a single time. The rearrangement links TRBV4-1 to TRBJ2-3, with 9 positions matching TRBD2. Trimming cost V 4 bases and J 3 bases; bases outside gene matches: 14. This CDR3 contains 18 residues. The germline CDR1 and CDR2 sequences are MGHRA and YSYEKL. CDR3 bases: TGCGCCAGCAGCCGCTATAAGGTAGCGGGAGTGAGTACAGATACGCAGTATTTT. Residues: CASSRYKVAGVSTDTQYF.

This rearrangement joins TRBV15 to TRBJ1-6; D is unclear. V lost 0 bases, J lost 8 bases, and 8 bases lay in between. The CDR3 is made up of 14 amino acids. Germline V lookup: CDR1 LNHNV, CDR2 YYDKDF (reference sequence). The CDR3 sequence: CATSRDYEDSPLHF. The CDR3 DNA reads TGTGCCACCAGCAGAGATTACGAGGATTCACCCCTCCACTTT. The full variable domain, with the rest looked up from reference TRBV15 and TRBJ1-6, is DAMVIQNPRYQVTQFGKPVTLSCSQTLNHNVMYWYQQKSSQAPKLLFHYYDKDFNNEADTPDNFQSRRPNTSFCFLDIRSPGLGDTAMYLCATSRDYEDSPLHFGNGTRLTVT.

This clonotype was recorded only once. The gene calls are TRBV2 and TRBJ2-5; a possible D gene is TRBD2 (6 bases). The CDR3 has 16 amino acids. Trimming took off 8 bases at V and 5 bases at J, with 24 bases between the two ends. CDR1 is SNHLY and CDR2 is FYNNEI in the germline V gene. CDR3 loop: CASFQDVAARRETQYF. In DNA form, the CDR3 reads TGTGCCAGCTTCCAGGATGTAGCGGCGCGCAGGGAGACCCAGTACTTC.

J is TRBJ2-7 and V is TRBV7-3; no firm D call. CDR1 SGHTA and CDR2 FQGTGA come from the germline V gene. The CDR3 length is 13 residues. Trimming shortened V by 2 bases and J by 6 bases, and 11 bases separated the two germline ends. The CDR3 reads CASSLFDVAEQYF. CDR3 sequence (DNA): TGTGCCAGCAGCTTATTCGATGTTGCCGAGCAGTACTTC.

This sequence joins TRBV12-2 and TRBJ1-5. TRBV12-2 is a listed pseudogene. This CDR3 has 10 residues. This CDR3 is CASRLQPQHF. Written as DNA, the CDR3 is TGTGCAAGTCGCTTACAGCCCCAGCATTTT.

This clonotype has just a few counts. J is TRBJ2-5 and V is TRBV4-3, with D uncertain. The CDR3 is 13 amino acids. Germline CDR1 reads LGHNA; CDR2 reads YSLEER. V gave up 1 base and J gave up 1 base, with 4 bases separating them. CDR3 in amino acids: CASSQGLQETQYF. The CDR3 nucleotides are TGCGCCAGCAGCCAAGGCCTCCAAGAGACCCAGTACTTC.

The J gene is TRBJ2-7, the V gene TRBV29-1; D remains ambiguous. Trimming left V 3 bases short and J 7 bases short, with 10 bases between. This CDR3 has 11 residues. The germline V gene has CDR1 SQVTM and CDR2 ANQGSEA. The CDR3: CSVESVREQYF. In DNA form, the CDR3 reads TGCAGCGTTGAGAGTGTGAGGGAGCAGTACTTC.

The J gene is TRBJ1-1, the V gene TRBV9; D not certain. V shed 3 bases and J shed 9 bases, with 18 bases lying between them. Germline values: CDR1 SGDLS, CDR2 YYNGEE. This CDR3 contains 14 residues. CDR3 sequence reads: CASSATRLGNQAFF. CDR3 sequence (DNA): TGTGCCAGCAGCGCTACCAGGTTGGGGAACCAAGCTTTCTTT. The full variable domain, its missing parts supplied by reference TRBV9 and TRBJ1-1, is DSGVTQTPKHLITATGQRVTLRCSPRSGDLSVYWYQQSLDQGLQFLIQYYNGEERAKGNILERFSAQQFPDLHSELNLSSLELGDSALYFCASSATRLGNQAFFGQGTRLTVV.

This CDR3 reads CASNLRGGRHNEQFF. The CDR3 nucleotides read TGTGCCAGCAATCTTCGCGGGGGGCGACACAATGAGCAGTTCTTC. The J gene is TRBJ2-1, the V gene TRBV12-3 or TRBV12-4; 8 nucleotides match TRBD2. Trimming removed 7 bases from V and 5 bases from J; junction bases left unmatched: 10. This CDR3 has 15 amino acids.

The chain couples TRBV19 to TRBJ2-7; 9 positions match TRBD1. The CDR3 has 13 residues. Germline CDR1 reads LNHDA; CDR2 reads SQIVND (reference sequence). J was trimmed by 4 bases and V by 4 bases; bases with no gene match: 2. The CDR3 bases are TGTGCCAGTAGTACCGACAGGGGGTACGAGCAGTACTTC. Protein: CASSTDRGYEQYF.

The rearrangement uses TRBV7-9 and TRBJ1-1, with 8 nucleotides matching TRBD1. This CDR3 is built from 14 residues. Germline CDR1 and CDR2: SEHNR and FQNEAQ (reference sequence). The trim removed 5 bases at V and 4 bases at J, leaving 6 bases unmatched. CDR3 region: CASSQQDRVTEAFF. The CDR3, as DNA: TGTGCCAGCAGCCAGCAGGACAGGGTCACTGAAGCTTTCTTT.

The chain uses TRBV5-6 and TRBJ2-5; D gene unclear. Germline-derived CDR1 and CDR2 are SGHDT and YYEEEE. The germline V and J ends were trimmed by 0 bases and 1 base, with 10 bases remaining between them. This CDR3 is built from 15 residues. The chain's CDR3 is CASSLDFRRQETQYF. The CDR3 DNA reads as TGTGCCAGCAGCTTGGACTTTAGGCGCCAAGAGACCCAGTACTTC.

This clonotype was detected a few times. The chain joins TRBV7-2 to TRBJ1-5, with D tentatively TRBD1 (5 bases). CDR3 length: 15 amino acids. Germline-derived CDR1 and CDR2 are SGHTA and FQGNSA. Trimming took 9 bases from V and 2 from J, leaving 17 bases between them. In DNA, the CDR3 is TGTGCCAGTAGTCTCACCGGGGGGGGCAATCAGCCCCAGCATTTT. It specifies CASSLTGGGNQPQHF.

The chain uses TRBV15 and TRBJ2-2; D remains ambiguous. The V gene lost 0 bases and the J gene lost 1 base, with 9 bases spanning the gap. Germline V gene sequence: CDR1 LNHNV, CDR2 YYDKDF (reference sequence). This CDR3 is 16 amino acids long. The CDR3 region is CATSRDWAGNTGELFF. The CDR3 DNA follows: TGTGCCACCAGCAGAGATTGGGCAGGGAACACCGGGGAGCTGTTTTTT.

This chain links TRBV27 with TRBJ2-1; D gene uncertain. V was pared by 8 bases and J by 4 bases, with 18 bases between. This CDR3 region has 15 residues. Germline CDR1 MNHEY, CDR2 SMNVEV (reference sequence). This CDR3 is CASSQFGQTYNEQFF. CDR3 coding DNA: TGTGCCAGCTCCCAATTCGGGCAGACTTACAATGAGCAGTTCTTC.

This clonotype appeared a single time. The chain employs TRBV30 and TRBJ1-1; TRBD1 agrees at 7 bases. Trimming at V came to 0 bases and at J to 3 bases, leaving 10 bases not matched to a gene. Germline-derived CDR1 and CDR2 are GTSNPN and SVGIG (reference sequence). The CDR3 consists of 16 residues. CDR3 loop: CAWSVRLRTGDTEAFF. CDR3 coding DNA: TGTGCCTGGAGTGTACGGCTTAGGACAGGCGACACTGAAGCTTTCTTT.

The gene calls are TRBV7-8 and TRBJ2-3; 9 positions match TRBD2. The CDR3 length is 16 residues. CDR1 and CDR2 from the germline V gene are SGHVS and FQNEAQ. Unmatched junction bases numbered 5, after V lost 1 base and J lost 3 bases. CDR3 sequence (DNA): TGTGCCAGCAGCTTAGGGCTAGCGGGGAGTACAGATACGCAGTATTTT. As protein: CASSLGLAGSTDTQYF.

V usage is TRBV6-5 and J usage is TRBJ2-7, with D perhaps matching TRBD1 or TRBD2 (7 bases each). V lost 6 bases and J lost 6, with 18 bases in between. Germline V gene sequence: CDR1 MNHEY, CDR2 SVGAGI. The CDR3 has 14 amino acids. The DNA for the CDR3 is TGTGCCAGCAGCCCGACAGGGTCGGGAGGCGAGCAGTACTTC. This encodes CASSPTGSGGEQYF.

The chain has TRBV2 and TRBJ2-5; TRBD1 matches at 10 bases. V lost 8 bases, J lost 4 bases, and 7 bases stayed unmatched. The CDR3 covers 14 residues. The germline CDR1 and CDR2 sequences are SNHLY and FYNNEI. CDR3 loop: CASSAGTGVETQYF. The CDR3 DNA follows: TGTGCCAGCTCAGCGGGGACAGGGGTAGAGACCCAGTACTTC.

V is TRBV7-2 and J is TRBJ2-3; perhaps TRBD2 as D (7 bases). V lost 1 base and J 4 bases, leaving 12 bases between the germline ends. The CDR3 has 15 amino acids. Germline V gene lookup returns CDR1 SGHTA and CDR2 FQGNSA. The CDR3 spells CASSLGGGPPDTQYF. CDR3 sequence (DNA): TGTGCCAGCAGCTTAGGGGGGGGGCCCCCAGATACGCAGTATTTT.

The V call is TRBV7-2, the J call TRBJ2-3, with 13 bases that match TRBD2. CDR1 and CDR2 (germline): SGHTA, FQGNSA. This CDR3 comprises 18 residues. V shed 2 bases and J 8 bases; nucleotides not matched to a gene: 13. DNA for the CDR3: TGTGCCAGCAGCTTAAGAGTGGGACTAGCGGGGCGGCAGGGTACGCAGTATTTT. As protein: CASSLRVGLAGRQGTQYF.

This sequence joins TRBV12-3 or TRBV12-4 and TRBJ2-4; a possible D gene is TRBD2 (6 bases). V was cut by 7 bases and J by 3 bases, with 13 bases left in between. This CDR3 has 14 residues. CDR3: CASNGGTDKNIQYF. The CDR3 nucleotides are TGTGCCAGCAATGGGGGGACGGACAAAAACATTCAGTACTTC.

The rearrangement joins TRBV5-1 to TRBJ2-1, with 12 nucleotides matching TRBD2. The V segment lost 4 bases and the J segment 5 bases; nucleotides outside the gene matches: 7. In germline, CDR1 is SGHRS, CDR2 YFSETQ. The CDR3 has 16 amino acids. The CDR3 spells CASSGPSGGAHNEQFF. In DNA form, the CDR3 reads TGCGCCAGCAGCGGGCCTAGCGGGGGGGCCCACAATGAGCAGTTCTTC.

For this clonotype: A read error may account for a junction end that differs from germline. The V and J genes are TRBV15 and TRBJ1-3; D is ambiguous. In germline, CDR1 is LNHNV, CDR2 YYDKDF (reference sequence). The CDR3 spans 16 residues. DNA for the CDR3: TGTGCCACCAGCAGAGACCCAAGGGTTTCTGCAAACACCATATATTTT. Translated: CATSRDPRVSANTIYF. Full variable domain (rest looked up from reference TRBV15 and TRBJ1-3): DAMVIQNPRYQVTQFGKPVTLSCSQTLNHNVMYWYQQKSSQAPKLLFHYYDKDFNNEADTPDNFQSRRPNTSFCFLDIRSPGLGDTAMYLCATSRDPRVSANTIYFGEGSWLTVV.

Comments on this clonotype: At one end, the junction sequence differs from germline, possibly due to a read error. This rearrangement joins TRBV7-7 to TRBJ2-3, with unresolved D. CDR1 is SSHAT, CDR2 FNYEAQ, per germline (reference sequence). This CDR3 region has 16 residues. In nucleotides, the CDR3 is TGTGCTAGCAGCCTAAGAGACGGCGGTAGCACAGATACGCAGTATTTT. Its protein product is CASSLRDGGSTDTQYF.